The 24 T cell receptor beta chains listed next were all sequenced from one sample in a study of cytomegalovirus exposure and HLA in healthy donors. Amplification used 60 Vbeta primers and 13 Jbeta primers. Sequencing used immunoSEQ multiplex PCR; TCRdb keeps in-frame clones, though not all of them. The profile covers fewer than 65,000 clones, with 73% appearing a single time and 5.4% taken by the ten largest. The sequencing sample was made of PBMCs. The receptors here all came from a man between 45 and 60 years old in good health and CMV-seronegative.

The V gene is TRBV18, the J gene TRBJ2-1, with a weak D call TRBD2 (5 bases). The CDR3 covers 14 residues. The germline CDR1 and CDR2 sequences are KGHSH and LQKENI. V was trimmed by 3 bases and J by 9 bases, leaving 15 bases between them. In nucleotides, the CDR3 is TGTGCCAGCTCACCCGGGATCAGTAGTATTGAGCAGTTCTTC. This translates into CASSPGISSIEQFF. The entire variable domain, with the rest obtained from reference TRBV18 and TRBJ2-1, is as follows: NAGVMQNPRHLVRRRGQEARLRCSPMKGHSHVYWYRQLPEEGLKFMVYLQKENIIDESGMPKERFSAEFPKEGPSILRIQQVVRGDSAAYFCASSPGISSIEQFFGPGTRLTVL.

V and J are TRBV9 and TRBJ2-5, with TRBD1 as a possible D gene (5 bases). The CDR3 is made up of 14 amino acids. Germline V CDR1 and CDR2: SGDLS, YYNGEE. V was shortened by 2 bases and J by 2 bases, with 10 bases between the two germline ends. The CDR3 DNA follows: TGTGCCAGCAGCGTTCAGGGCGGACAAGAGACCCAGTACTTC. Its protein is CASSVQGGQETQYF.

This chain uses TRBV6-4 with TRBJ2-3, with TRBD2 matching over 12 bases. CDR1 is MRHNA and CDR2 is SNTAGT in the germline V gene. Trimming took 3 bases from V and 4 from J; bases not matched to a gene: 2. The CDR3 contains 15 residues. The CDR3 reads CASSESSGGADTQYF. The CDR3 DNA sequence: TGTGCCAGCAGTGAGTCTAGCGGGGGGGCAGATACGCAGTATTTT.

This rearrangement joins TRBV5-6 to TRBJ1-2; D may be TRBD1 (6 bases). Germline values: CDR1 SGHDT, CDR2 YYEEEE. V lost 0 bases and J lost 8, with 23 bases in between. The CDR3 spans 17 residues. CDR3 sequence: CASSLVQGVRGGSGYTF. CDR3 in DNA: TGTGCCAGCAGCTTGGTACAGGGAGTCAGAGGCGGAAGCGGCTACACCTTC.

This clone was detected only a few times. This chain connects TRBV5-1 to TRBJ2-7; tentatively, D is TRBD1 (6 bases). Trimming cost V 0 bases and J 7 bases, with 17 bases left between them. CDR3 length: 15 amino acids. Germline CDR1 is SGHRS and CDR2 is YFSETQ. DNA of the CDR3: TGCGCCAGCAGCTTGGGTGGCAGGGGCATGCGGGAGCAGTACTTC. As protein: CASSLGGRGMREQYF.

This clone occurred a few times. The chain employs TRBV6-1 and TRBJ2-7; 13 bases line up with TRBD2. The CDR3 has 16 residues. The trim removed 4 bases at V and 3 bases at J, leaving 6 bases unmatched. CDR1 and CDR2 from the germline V gene are MNHNS and SASEGT. CDR3 residues: CASSATSGGTYYEQYF. The CDR3 DNA reads as TGTGCCAGCAGTGCGACTAGCGGGGGGACCTACTACGAGCAGTACTTC.

This chain connects TRBV19 to TRBJ2-2; 9 bases line up with TRBD1. The CDR3 runs to 15 residues. The V segment lost 3 bases and the J segment 7 bases; nucleotides outside the gene matches: 6. Germline V gene sequence: CDR1 LNHDA, CDR2 SQIVND (reference sequence). Here the CDR3 DNA reads TGTGCCAGTAGTATCCAGACAGGGGGGTACGGGGAGCTGTTTTTT. Protein product: CASSIQTGGYGELFF.

The chain carries TRBV5-1 and TRBJ2-5, with 8 positions matching TRBD2. Germline V gene lookup returns CDR1 SGHRS and CDR2 YFSETQ. J was trimmed by 5 bases and V by 4 bases; bases with no gene match: 10. This CDR3 is 15 amino acids long. The CDR3 here is CASSKTSAARETQYF. The CDR3, as DNA: TGCGCCAGCAGCAAGACTAGCGCCGCGAGGGAGACCCAGTACTTC.

The rearrangement links TRBV7-6 to TRBJ2-7; tentative D call: TRBD2 (6 bases). This CDR3 has 17 residues. Deletions cut 0 bases from V and 0 bases from J, with 15 bases between. The germline CDR1 and CDR2 sequences are SGHVS and FNYEAQ. CDR3 protein: CASSLARDGVSSYEQYF. The CDR3 DNA follows: TGTGCCAGCAGCTTAGCGCGGGACGGGGTTAGCTCCTACGAGCAGTACTTC.

In this sample, this clone turned up once. The V gene is TRBV11-2, the J gene TRBJ1-2; D may be TRBD1 (5 bases). The CDR3 totals 13 residues. Germline CDR1 and CDR2: SGHAT and FQNNGV. V lost 5 bases, J lost 8 bases, and 15 bases lay in between. The CDR3 loop reads CASSPTGGYGYTF. The CDR3 DNA sequence: TGTGCCAGCAGCCCAACGGGGGGTTACGGCTACACCTTC.

In the case of this clone: An end of the junction does not agree with germline; a read error may underlie this. The chain employs TRBV5-6 and TRBJ2-1, with 8 bases aligning to TRBD1. Germline-derived CDR1 and CDR2 are SGHDT and YYEEEE. The CDR3 contains 13 residues. The CDR3 sequence is CASSLASQQGEIF. In DNA form, the CDR3 reads TGTGCCAGCAGCTTGGCCTCACAACAGGGGGAGATCTTC.

The chain employs TRBV9 and TRBJ2-5; unclear D gene. CDR1 SGDLS and CDR2 YYNGEE come from the germline V gene. The CDR3 spans 16 residues. V lost 0 bases to trimming and J lost 1 base, with 13 bases between them. DNA of the CDR3: TGTGCCAGCAGCGTAGCGGTGAGCCCCCTCCAAGAGACCCAGTACTTC. It yields the protein CASSVAVSPLQETQYF.

This clone occurred once. The chain couples TRBV19 to TRBJ1-5, with 7 bases matching TRBD1. This CDR3 has 12 residues. CDR1 LNHDA and CDR2 SQIVND come from the germline V gene (reference sequence). J gave up 7 bases and V 8 bases, and 5 bases lay outside the gene matches. Written as DNA, the CDR3 is TGTGCCAGTGAGGGGGCGCGACAGCCCCAGCATTTT. As protein: CASEGARQPQHF.

This chain connects TRBV6-5 to TRBJ1-2; TRBD1 agrees at 9 bases. The CDR3 covers 14 residues. J was trimmed by 7 bases and V by 7 bases; bases with no gene match: 10. Per germline, CDR1 MNHEY and CDR2 SVGAGI. The CDR3: CASNRDRVLGGYTF. CDR3 DNA sequence: TGTGCCAGCAACCGGGACAGGGTTCTTGGTGGCTACACCTTC.

V usage is TRBV2 and J usage is TRBJ2-7; 16 positions match TRBD2. The CDR3 loop spans 18 amino acids. Trimming removed 5 bases from V and 2 bases from J; junction bases left unmatched: 9. The germline V gene encodes CDR1 SNHLY and CDR2 FYNNEI. CDR3 residues: CASSPQGGLAGGAYEQYF. The DNA for the CDR3 is TGTGCCAGCAGTCCCCAGGGGGGACTAGCGGGGGGGGCCTACGAGCAGTACTTC. The variable domain in full, with the rest retrieved from reference TRBV2 and TRBJ2-7, is EPEVTQTPSHQVTQMGQEVILRCVPISNHLYFYWYRQILGQKVEFLVSFYNNEISEKSEIFDDQFSVERPDGSNFTLKIRSTKLEDSAMYFCASSPQGGLAGGAYEQYFGPGTRLTVT.

This clone occurred a few times. This sequence joins TRBV25-1 and TRBJ2-5, with TRBD1 as a possible D gene (6 bases). The CDR3 has 14 residues. Trimming pared 6 bases from V and 2 bases from J, leaving 13 bases between. Per germline, CDR1 MGHDK and CDR2 SYGVNS. The CDR3 region is CASSQRGGQETQYF. The DNA for the CDR3 is TGTGCCAGCAGCCAACGAGGGGGACAAGAGACCCAGTACTTC.

This clone was found a few times. V is TRBV10-3 and J is TRBJ2-1; D possibly corresponds to TRBD1 (5 bases). V was cut by 0 bases and J by 9 bases, with 9 bases left in between. The germline CDR1 and CDR2 sequences are ENHRY and SYGVKD. The CDR3 runs 13 residues. The CDR3 reads CAISESRTCEQFF. The CDR3 DNA reads as TGTGCCATCAGTGAGTCACGGACATGTGAGCAGTTCTTC.

The chain recombines TRBV29-1 with TRBJ1-1; no firm D call. The V and J ends lost 8 bases and 0 bases respectively, with 13 bases between them. Germline values: CDR1 SQVTM, CDR2 ANQGSEA. This CDR3 contains 13 residues. The CDR3 loop reads CSLADPLNTEAFF. CDR3 coding DNA: TGCAGCCTGGCGGATCCCTTGAACACTGAAGCTTTCTTT.

This clone showed up just a few times. This CDR3 reads CASSKLIRDRVAQETQYF. As DNA, the CDR3 is TGTGCCAGCAGCAAACTCATCCGGGACAGGGTAGCCCAAGAGACCCAGTACTTC. The V gene is TRBV5-5, the J gene TRBJ2-5; 9 nucleotides line up with TRBD1. After removal of 4 bases from V and 1 base from J, the junction contained 14 bases not matched to a gene. The CDR3 runs 18 residues. Looked up from germline, CDR1 is SGHKS and CDR2 is YYEKEE (reference sequence). Together with reference TRBV5-5 and TRBJ2-5, the CDR3 gives the full variable domain: DAGVTQSPTHLIKTRGQQVTLRCSPISGHKSVSWYQQVLGQGPQFIFQYYEKEERGRGNFPDRFSARQFPNYSSELNVNALLLGDSALYLCASSKLIRDRVAQETQYFGPGTRLLVL.

V is TRBV2 and J is TRBJ2-3, with unresolved D. There are 13 residues in the CDR3. Germline V CDR1 and CDR2: SNHLY, FYNNEI. V lost 6 bases, J lost 0 bases, and 7 bases lay in between. The CDR3 bases are TGTGCCAGCAGGACGAGGAGCACAGATACGCAGTATTTT. This translates into CASRTRSTDTQYF.

The chain carries TRBV10-3 and TRBJ2-7; 7 nucleotides line up with TRBD2. V lost 3 bases and J lost 2; bases outside the gene matches: 16. In germline, CDR1 is ENHRY, CDR2 SYGVKD. This CDR3 is built from 18 residues. CDR3 sequence: CAISDPKLATIKTYEQYF. Written as DNA, the CDR3 is TGTGCCATCAGTGACCCCAAACTAGCGACAATAAAAACCTACGAGCAGTACTTC.

This clone occurred a few times. The rearrangement links TRBV6-6 to TRBJ1-2, with D possibly TRBD1 on 6 matching bases. V dropped 8 bases and J dropped 4 bases, with 14 bases sitting between them. The CDR3 extends over 13 amino acids. CDR1 and CDR2 (germline): MNHNY, SVGAGI (reference sequence). Here the CDR3 DNA reads TGTGCCAGCGAACAGGGATCAGGCTATGGCTACACCTTC. It codes for CASEQGSGYGYTF.

This clone was seen only a few times. V and J are TRBV7-6 and TRBJ2-7; 10 positions agree with TRBD2. V lost 5 bases, J lost 4 bases, and 2 bases stayed unmatched. The CDR3 contains 13 residues. Germline V gene sequence: CDR1 SGHVS, CDR2 FNYEAQ. CDR3 in DNA: TGTGCCAGCAGCCGACTAGCGGGTTACGAGCAGTACTTC. Protein sequence: CASSRLAGYEQYF.

This chain connects TRBV5-4 to TRBJ2-7; 7 bases map to TRBD2. Germline V CDR1 and CDR2: SGHNT, YYREEE (reference sequence). The ends lost 2 bases at V and 1 base at J; junction bases unmatched: 6. This CDR3 spans 15 amino acids. As DNA, the CDR3 is TGTGCCAGCAGCTTTGAGCGGGGCCTATCCTACGAGCAGTACTTC. Protein: CASSFERGLSYEQYF.